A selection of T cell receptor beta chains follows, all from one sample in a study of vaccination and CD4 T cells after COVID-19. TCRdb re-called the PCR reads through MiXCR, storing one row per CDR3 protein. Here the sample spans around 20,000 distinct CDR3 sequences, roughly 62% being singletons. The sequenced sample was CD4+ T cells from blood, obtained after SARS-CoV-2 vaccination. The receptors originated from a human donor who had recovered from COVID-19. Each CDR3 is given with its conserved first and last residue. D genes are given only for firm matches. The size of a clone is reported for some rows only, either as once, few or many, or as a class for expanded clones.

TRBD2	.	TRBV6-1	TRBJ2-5	TGTGCCAGCACTAGCGGGAGGGCCGATAAAGAGACCCAGTACTTC	CASTSGRADKETQYF
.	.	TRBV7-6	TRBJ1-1	TGTGCCAGCAGCGAACAGGAGGGGTACACTGAAGCTTTCTTT	CASSEQEGYTEAFF
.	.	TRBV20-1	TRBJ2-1	TGCAGTGCTAGAGATATTTTGTTTTCCGGGAGCTACAATGAGCAGTTCTTC	CSARDILFSGSYNEQFF
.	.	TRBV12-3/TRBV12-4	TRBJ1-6	TGTGCCAGCAGTTTATTCCCGGCCAGGACGAATTCACCCCTCCACTTT	CASSLFPARTNSPLHF
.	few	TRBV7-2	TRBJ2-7	TGTGCCAGCAGCTTATTGGGTTACGAGCAGTACTTC	CASSLLGYEQYF
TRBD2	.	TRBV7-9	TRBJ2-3	TGTGCCAGCAGCTTAGTATTTAGCGGGACAGATACGCAGTATTTT	CASSLVFSGTDTQYF
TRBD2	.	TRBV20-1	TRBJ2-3	TGCAGTGCTAGAGAAGCGGGAGCCCCGGGCACAGATACGCAGTATTTT	CSAREAGAPGTDTQYF
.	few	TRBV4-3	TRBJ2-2	TGCGCCAGCAGCCAAGCCGCCTCGACGAGAGATTACGCCGGGGAGCTGTTTTTT	CASSQAASTRDYAGELFF
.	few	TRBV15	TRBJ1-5	TGTGCCACCAGCAGAGATTTAATCCGGATGGGCAATCAGCCCCAGCATTTT	CATSRDLIRMGNQPQHF
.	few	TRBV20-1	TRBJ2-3	TGCAGTGCTAGATCCCTAACAGATACGCAGTATTTT	CSARSLTDTQYF